This T cell receptor beta chain originates from a study of cytomegalovirus exposure and HLA in healthy donors. Study outcomes and limitations: Specificity for CMV antigens was confirmed in vitro for three of the CMV-associated chains.

Researchers ran the PCR with 60 Vbeta and 13 Jbeta primers. Measured with immunoSEQ multiplex PCR; TCRdb has only the in-frame clones, and not every one. The sample records over 30,000 clones, about 70% being singletons. Of note for this clone: Its antigen is unidentified. This specimen includes other DNA sequences encoding the same CDR3.

The J segment lost 4 bases and the V segment lost 5 bases, leaving 8 bases of the junction unmatched. The CDR3 spans 15 residues. The V gene's germline CDR1 is MNHEY and CDR2 SVGAGI. J is TRBJ1-3 and V is TRBV6-5; 7 nucleotides line up with TRBD1. The receptor was derived from a man aged 40-49 years in good health and CMV-seropositive. Material for sequencing was PBMCs. The CDR3 sequence is CASSRDRGHGNTIYF. The CDR3 DNA reads as TGTGCCAGCAGTCGGGATAGGGGGCACGGAAACACCATATATTTT.